Shown below are 13 T cell receptor beta chains from a single sample sequenced in a study of blood T cell repertoires in COVID-19. Some clones are missing from TCRdb's copy, which holds only in-frame ones; the method was immunoSEQ multiplex PCR. The table records around 700,000 clones, about nine tenths of them present only once. The sample comprised peripheral blood. The receptors come from a woman under 30 with acute or convalescent COVID-19.

The V and J genes are TRBV2 and TRBJ2-1; TRBD2 is a possible D gene (6 bases). Germline loops: CDR1 SNHLY, CDR2 FYNNEI. V was pared by 7 bases and J by 9 bases, with 22 bases between. The CDR3 has 15 amino acids. CDR3 sequence: CASIGWGEILIEQFF. Here the CDR3 DNA reads TGTGCCAGCATCGGTTGGGGGGAAATACTTATTGAGCAGTTCTTC.

V is TRBV10-3 and J is TRBJ1-1, with unresolved D. V shed 5 bases and J shed 0 bases, with 10 bases lying between them. The CDR3 covers 14 residues. CDR1 and CDR2 (germline): ENHRY, SYGVKD. DNA for the CDR3: TGTGCCATCAGTTCAGCGACCTTGAACACTGAAGCTTTCTTT. Protein sequence: CAISSATLNTEAFF.

The J gene is TRBJ1-1, the V gene TRBV10-2; a possible D gene is TRBD1 (5 bases). Trimming stripped 7 bases from V and 11 bases from J, with 17 bases between. Germline V gene sequence: CDR1 WSHSY, CDR2 SAAADI. This CDR3 contains 12 residues. Here the CDR3 reads CASTGGAFRAFF. Here the CDR3 DNA reads TGCGCCAGCACCGGAGGGGCCTTTCGGGCTTTCTTT.

The gene calls are TRBV27 and TRBJ2-3, with a tentative D call TRBD2 (6 bases). The CDR3 contains 12 residues. Trimming removed 10 bases at V and 0 bases at J, with 8 bases between. Germline loops: CDR1 MNHEY, CDR2 SMNVEV (reference sequence). CDR3 sequence: CATGRSTDTQYF. In DNA, the CDR3 is TGTGCCACTGGGAGGAGCACAGATACGCAGTATTTT.

This chain connects TRBV7-3 to TRBJ1-2, with TRBD1 as a possible D gene (5 bases). The V and J ends lost 2 bases and 7 bases respectively, with 11 bases between them. This CDR3 contains 13 residues. Germline loops: CDR1 SGHTA, CDR2 FQGTGA. DNA for the CDR3: TGTGCCAGCAGCTTAGGCAGGGCGGCTGGCTACACCTTC. Translated: CASSLGRAAGYTF.

The genes are TRBV11-1 and TRBJ1-2; tentatively, D is TRBD1 (5 bases). V was pared by 5 bases and J by 4 bases, with 17 bases between. This CDR3 has 15 residues. The germline CDR1 and CDR2 sequences are SGHAT and FQDESV (reference sequence). The CDR3 DNA follows: TGTGCCAGCAGCCTACCAGACAGCACCGGCTATGGCTACACCTTC. Protein product: CASSLPDSTGYGYTF.

This chain connects TRBV6-5 to TRBJ1-1; TRBD1 agrees at 8 bases. From germline, CDR1 is MNHEY and CDR2 SVGAGI. V dropped 4 bases and J dropped 5; count of bases not matched to a gene: 9. The CDR3 length is 15 residues. CDR3 DNA sequence: TGTGCCAGCAGTTCTCCTTCAGGGGGCCGGACTGAAGCTTTCTTT. Amino acid sequence: CASSSPSGGRTEAFF.

The chain employs TRBV2 and TRBJ1-1; TRBD1 agrees at 9 bases. The CDR3 runs to 16 residues. Trimming removed 2 bases from V and 6 bases from J; junction bases left unmatched: 10. In germline, CDR1 is SNHLY, CDR2 FYNNEI. CDR3 nucleotides: TGTGCCAGCAGTGAACAGCCCGGGACAGGGCTGGCTGAAGCTTTCTTT. Its translation is CASSEQPGTGLAEAFF.

V is TRBV27 and J is TRBJ1-6; 7 bases match TRBD1. The CDR3 totals 14 residues. Germline values: CDR1 MNHEY, CDR2 SMNVEV (reference sequence). The V and J ends lost 4 bases and 7 bases, in that order; junction bases with no gene match: 4. Here the CDR3 DNA reads TGTGCCAGCAGTTACGGACAGGAAAATTCACCCCTCCACTTT. Its translation is CASSYGQENSPLHF.

This clone was found once. This specimen includes other DNA sequences encoding the same CDR3. The V and J genes are TRBV27 and TRBJ2-7, with 7 bases fitting TRBD1. The CDR3 length is 12 residues. Germline V gives CDR1 MNHEY, CDR2 SMNVEV (reference sequence). V shed 5 bases, J shed 7 bases, and the junction held 5 bases outside the gene matches. The CDR3 DNA sequence: TGTGCCAGCAGTAGAGGGGGCGGAGAGCAGTACTTC. The encoded protein is CASSRGGGEQYF.

This chain connects TRBV7-2 to TRBJ1-2; D possibly corresponds to TRBD1 (5 bases). The CDR3 is 13 amino acids. The V gene lost 5 bases and the J gene lost 4 bases, with 11 bases spanning the gap. The V gene's germline CDR1 is SGHTA and CDR2 FQGNSA. The CDR3 protein is CASSLDSFYGYTF. The CDR3 DNA is TGTGCCAGCAGCCTAGACAGCTTCTATGGCTACACCTTC.

J is TRBJ2-7 and V is TRBV11-2, with unresolved D. The CDR3 loop spans 13 amino acids. Per germline, CDR1 SGHAT and CDR2 FQNNGV. Trimming pared 4 bases from V and 3 bases from J, leaving 10 bases between. CDR3 DNA sequence: TGTGCCAGCAGCTCCCCCCTGTACTACGAGCAGTACTTC. This translates into CASSSPLYYEQYF.

The rearrangement joins TRBV11-3 to TRBJ2-7; 8 nucleotides match TRBD1. The germline V gene encodes CDR1 SGHNT and CDR2 YENEEA. V dropped 5 bases and J dropped 2; count of bases not matched to a gene: 2. The length of the CDR3 is 13 residues. CDR3 DNA sequence: TGTGCCAGCAGCCGGGGACAGGCCTACGAGCAGTACTTC. It specifies CASSRGQAYEQYF.